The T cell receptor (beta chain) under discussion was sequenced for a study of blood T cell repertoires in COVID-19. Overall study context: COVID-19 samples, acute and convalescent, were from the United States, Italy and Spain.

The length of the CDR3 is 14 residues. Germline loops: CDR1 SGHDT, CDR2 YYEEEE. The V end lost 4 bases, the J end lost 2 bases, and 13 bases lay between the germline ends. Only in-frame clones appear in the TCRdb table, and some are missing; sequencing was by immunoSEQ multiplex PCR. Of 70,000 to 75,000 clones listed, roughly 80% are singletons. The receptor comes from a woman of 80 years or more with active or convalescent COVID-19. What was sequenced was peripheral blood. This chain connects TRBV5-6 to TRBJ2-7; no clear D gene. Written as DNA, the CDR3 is TGTGCCAGCAGCCGAGAAACCGCGGCCTACGAGCAGTACTTC. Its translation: CASSRETAAYEQYF.